The 10 T cell receptor beta chains presented below share a single source sample, sequenced in a study of blood T cell repertoires in COVID-19 (TCRdb year 2020). Receptors were amplified or captured by the immunoSEQ multiplex PCR assay. Sourced from immuneACCESS, this table was stored by TCRdb with only in-frame sequences that have V and J called. A share of the clones is absent; for the studies checked, an unresolved V gene accounts for under half, and the remainder has no known explanation. The sample data list about 74,000 clones, and approximately 84% of these were observed just once. The ten largest clones represent around 35% of the sample. The sequenced sample consisted of peripheral blood. Receptor source: a man aged 70 or older with acute or convalescent COVID-19.

This clone occurred a few times. V is TRBV29-1 and J is TRBJ1-1; the match to TRBD1 covers 7 bases. With V trimmed by 5 bases and J by 5 bases, 14 bases remained unmatched. This CDR3 has 15 residues. CDR1 is SQVTM and CDR2 is ANQGSEA in the germline V gene. CDR3 residues: CSVPPRGQGGTEAFF. CDR3 bases: TGCAGCGTTCCCCCTAGGGGGCAGGGAGGAACTGAAGCTTTCTTT.

The rearrangement links TRBV27 to TRBJ2-3; 8 nucleotides align to TRBD2. The CDR3 is 15 residues long. Germline V CDR1 and CDR2: MNHEY, SMNVEV (reference sequence). The J segment lost 2 bases and the V segment lost 4 bases, leaving 5 bases of the junction unmatched. The CDR3 nucleotides are TGTGCCAGCAGTTCCTTAGCGGGATACACAGATACGCAGTATTTT. This codes for CASSSLAGYTDTQYF.

The V gene is TRBV5-6, the J gene TRBJ2-5; maybe TRBD2 (5 bases). Germline V gene data show CDR1 as SGHDT and CDR2 as YYEEEE. The CDR3 contains 14 residues. V shed 1 base and J shed 1 base, with 8 bases lying between them. As DNA, the CDR3 is TGTGCCAGCAGCTTGTTAGCGATCCAAGAGACCCAGTACTTC. Its translation: CASSLLAIQETQYF.

This chain connects TRBV6-6 to TRBJ2-7; D perhaps matches TRBD2 (5 bases). Trimming pared 2 bases from V and 6 bases from J, leaving 5 bases between. This CDR3 is 11 amino acids long. Per the germline V gene, CDR1 is MNHNY and CDR2 is SVGAGI (reference sequence). CDR3 residues: CASSYGGEQYF. Here the CDR3 DNA reads TGTGCCAGCAGTTACGGAGGCGAGCAGTACTTC.

The rearrangement uses TRBV5-1 and TRBJ2-5, with 7 bases lining up with TRBD2. In germline, CDR1 is SGHRS, CDR2 YFSETQ. The CDR3 sequence is 14 residues long. V lost 0 bases, J lost 2 bases, and 1 base stayed unmatched. The CDR3 sequence: CASSLGGGQETQYF. CDR3 coding DNA: TGCGCCAGCAGCTTGGGCGGGGGACAAGAGACCCAGTACTTC.

This chain connects TRBV10-3 to TRBJ2-3; the match to TRBD2 covers 10 bases. Per germline, CDR1 ENHRY and CDR2 SYGVKD. CDR3 length equals 16 residues. V lost 2 bases to trimming and J lost 2 bases; unmatched junction nucleotides: 4. The CDR3 DNA sequence: TGTGCCATCAGTGAGACTAGCGGGGTGATCACAGATACGCAGTATTTT. Amino acids: CAISETSGVITDTQYF.

V usage is TRBV28 and J usage is TRBJ2-1; 12 bases fit TRBD1. Germline V gives CDR1 MDHEN, CDR2 SYDVKM. V dropped 7 bases and J dropped 9; count of bases not matched to a gene: 10. The length of the CDR3 is 15 residues. CDR3 sequence: CASNPAGTGGAEQFF. The CDR3 DNA is TGTGCCAGCAACCCCGCCGGGACAGGGGGCGCTGAGCAGTTCTTC.

V and J are TRBV4-1 and TRBJ1-2; 9 nucleotides match TRBD1. Germline values: CDR1 MGHRA, CDR2 YSYEKL. The V segment lost 1 base and the J segment 8 bases; nucleotides outside the gene matches: 5. The CDR3 totals 14 residues. CDR3 coding DNA: TGCGCCAGCAGCCAAGTGGGGACAGGGTGGGGCTACACCTTC. This translates into CASSQVGTGWGYTF.

The chain links TRBV27 to TRBJ1-5; 7 nucleotides align to TRBD1. The CDR3 extends over 18 amino acids. V shed 6 bases and J 0 bases; nucleotides not matched to a gene: 14. Germline CDR1 and CDR2: MNHEY and SMNVEV (reference sequence). CDR3 in amino acids: CASSQGGLGVYSNQPQHF. The CDR3 DNA is TGTGCCAGCAGCCAAGGGGGCTTGGGTGTATATAGCAATCAGCCCCAGCATTTT.

This clone was seen more than once but under ten times. The chain employs TRBV7-2 and TRBJ1-2; 10 bases map to TRBD1. Trimming at V came to 1 base and at J to 5 bases, leaving 7 bases not matched to a gene. The CDR3 extends over 16 amino acids. CDR1 is SGHTA, CDR2 FQGNSA, per germline. The CDR3 DNA follows: TGTGCCAGCAGCTTAGAACCCGGGACAGGGGTTTATGGCTACACCTTC. This codes for CASSLEPGTGVYGYTF.